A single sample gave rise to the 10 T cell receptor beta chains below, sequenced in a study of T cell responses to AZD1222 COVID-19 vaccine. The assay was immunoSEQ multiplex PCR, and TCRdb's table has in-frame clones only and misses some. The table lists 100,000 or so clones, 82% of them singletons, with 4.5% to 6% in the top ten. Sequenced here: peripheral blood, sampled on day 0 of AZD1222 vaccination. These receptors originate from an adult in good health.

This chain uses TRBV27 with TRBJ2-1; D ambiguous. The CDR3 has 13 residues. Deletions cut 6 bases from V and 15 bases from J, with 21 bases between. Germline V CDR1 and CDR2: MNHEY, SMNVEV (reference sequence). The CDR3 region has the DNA TGTGCCAGCAGCGCAGTCCTTTTGATGGCCCCGTTCTTC. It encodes CASSAVLLMAPFF.

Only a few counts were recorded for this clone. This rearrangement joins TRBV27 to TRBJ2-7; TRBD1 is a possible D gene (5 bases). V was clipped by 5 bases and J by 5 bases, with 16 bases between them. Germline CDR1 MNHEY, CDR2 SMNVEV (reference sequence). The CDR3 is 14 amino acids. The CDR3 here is CASSQGDLPHEQYF. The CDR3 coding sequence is TGTGCCAGCAGTCAAGGGGATTTACCTCACGAGCAGTACTTC.

For the CDR3, the DNA is TGCGCCAGCAGCCAAGATTTATCGGGGGCAAATAATTCACCCCTCCACTTT. Amino acids: CASSQDLSGANNSPLHF. The chain carries TRBV4-3 and TRBJ1-6; D perhaps matches TRBD1 (6 bases). With 0 bases removed from V and 5 bases from J, the gap between germline ends came to 14 bases. Germline V CDR1 and CDR2: LGHNA, YSLEER. The CDR3 sequence is 17 residues long.

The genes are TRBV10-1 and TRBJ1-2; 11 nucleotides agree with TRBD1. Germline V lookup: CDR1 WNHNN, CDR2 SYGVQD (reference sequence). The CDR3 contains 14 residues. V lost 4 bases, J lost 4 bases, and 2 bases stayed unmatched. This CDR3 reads CASSGTGGVYGYTF. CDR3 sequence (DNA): TGCGCCAGCAGTGGGACAGGGGGCGTCTATGGCTACACCTTC.

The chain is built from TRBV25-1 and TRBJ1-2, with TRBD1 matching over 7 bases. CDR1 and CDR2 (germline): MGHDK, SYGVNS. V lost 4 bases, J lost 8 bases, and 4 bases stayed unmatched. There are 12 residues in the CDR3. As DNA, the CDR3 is TGTGCCAGCAGTGTGGGACAGAGGGGCTACACCTTC. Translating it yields CASSVGQRGYTF.

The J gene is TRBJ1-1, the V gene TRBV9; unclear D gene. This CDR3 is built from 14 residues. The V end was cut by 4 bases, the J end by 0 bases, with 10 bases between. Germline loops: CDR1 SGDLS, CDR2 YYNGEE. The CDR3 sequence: CASSLGRLNTEAFF. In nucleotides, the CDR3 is TGTGCCAGCAGCCTCGGACGGCTGAACACTGAAGCTTTCTTT.

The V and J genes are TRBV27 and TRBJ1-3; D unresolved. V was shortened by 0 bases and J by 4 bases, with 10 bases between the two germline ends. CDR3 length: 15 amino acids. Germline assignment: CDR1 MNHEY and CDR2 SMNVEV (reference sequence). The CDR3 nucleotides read TGTGCCAGCAGTTTATCGGCCGGTCCGGGAAACACCATATATTTT. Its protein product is CASSLSAGPGNTIYF.

The DNA for the CDR3 is TGTGCCAGCAGCAATGCCAAAGGTTCACCCCTCCACTTT. This encodes CASSNAKGSPLHF. V usage is TRBV21-1 and J usage is TRBJ1-6. TRBV21-1 is given as a pseudogene. This CDR3 is 13 amino acids long.

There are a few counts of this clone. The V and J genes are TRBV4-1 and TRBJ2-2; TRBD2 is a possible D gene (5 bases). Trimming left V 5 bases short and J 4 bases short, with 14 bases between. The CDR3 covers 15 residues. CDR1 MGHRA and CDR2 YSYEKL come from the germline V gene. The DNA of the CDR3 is TGCGCCAGCAGCGGACTGAAGGGCCCCACCGGGGAGCTGTTTTTT. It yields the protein CASSGLKGPTGELFF.

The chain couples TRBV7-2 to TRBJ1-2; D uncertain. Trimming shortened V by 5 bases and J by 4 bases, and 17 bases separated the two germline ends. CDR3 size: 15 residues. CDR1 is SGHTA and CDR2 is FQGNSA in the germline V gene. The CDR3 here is CASSPPPPGIYGYTF. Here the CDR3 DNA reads TGTGCCAGCAGCCCACCCCCCCCAGGAATCTATGGCTACACCTTC.